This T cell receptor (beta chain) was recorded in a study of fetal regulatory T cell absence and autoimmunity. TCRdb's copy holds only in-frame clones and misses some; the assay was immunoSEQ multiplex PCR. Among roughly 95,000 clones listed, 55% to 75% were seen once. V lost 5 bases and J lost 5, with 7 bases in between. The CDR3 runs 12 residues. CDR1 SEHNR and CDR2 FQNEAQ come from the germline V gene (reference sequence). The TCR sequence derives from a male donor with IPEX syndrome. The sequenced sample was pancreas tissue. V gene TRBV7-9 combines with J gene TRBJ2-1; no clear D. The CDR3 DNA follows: TGTGCCAGCAGCCGACACCACAATGAGCAGTTCTTC. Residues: CASSRHHNEQFF.